The source of this T cell receptor beta chain is a study of human T cells and chemical hapten exposure. Described time point: healthy volunteer bleed at 6 weeks. Blood, whole and unfractionated, served as the source for total RNA extraction. TCRdb fed the RACE reads into MiXCR, producing one record per CDR3 protein. The sample has 30,000 to 35,000 distinct CDR3 sequences, approximately 5% seen once. This clonotype was found many times. Germline CDR1 SGHAT, CDR2 FQNNGV. Trimming took off 4 bases at V and 4 bases at J, with 18 bases between the two ends. The CDR3 totals 16 residues. The sequencing input was whole blood. This chain connects TRBV11-2 to TRBJ2-3; tentative D call: TRBD1 (5 bases). The receptor was derived from a human donor in good health. Some clones in this sample may be carry-over from other donors' samples. The CDR3 region is CASSSDGASGPDTQYF. The CDR3 coding sequence is TGTGCCAGCAGCTCCGATGGGGCATCCGGCCCAGATACGCAGTATTTT.